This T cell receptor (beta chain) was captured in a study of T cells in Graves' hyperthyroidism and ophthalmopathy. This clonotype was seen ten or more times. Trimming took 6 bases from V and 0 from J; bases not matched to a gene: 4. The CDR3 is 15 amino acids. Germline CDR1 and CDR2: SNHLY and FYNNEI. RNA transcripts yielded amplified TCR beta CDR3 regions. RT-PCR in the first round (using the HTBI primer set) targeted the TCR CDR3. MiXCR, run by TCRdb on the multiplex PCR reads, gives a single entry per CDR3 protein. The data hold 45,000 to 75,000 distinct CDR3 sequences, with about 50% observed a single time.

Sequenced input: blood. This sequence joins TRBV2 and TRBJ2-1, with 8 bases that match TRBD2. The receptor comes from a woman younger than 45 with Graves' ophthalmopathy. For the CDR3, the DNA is TGTGCCAGCAGAAAGCGGGAGAGCTCCTACAATGAGCAGTTCTTC. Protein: CASRKRESSYNEQFF.